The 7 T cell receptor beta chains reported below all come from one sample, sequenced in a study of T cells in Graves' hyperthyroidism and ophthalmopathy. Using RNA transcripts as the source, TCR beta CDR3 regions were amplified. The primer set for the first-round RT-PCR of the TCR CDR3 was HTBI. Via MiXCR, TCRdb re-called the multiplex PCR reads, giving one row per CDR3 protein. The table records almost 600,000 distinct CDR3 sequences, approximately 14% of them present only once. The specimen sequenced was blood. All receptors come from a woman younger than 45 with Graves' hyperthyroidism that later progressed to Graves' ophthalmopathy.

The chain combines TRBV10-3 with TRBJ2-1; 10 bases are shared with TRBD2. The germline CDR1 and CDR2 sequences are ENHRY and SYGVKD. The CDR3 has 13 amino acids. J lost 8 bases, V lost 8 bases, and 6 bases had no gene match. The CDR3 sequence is CAILAGEGDEQFF. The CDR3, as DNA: TGTGCCATCCTAGCGGGAGAAGGGGATGAGCAGTTCTTC.

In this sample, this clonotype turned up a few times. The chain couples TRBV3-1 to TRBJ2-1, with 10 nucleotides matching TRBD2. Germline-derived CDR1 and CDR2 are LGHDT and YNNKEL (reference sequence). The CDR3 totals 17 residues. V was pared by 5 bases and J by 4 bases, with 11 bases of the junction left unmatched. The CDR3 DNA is TGTGCCAGCAGCATTACCTCAACTAGCGGGATTTACAATGAGCAGTTCTTC. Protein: CASSITSTSGIYNEQFF.

The CDR3, as DNA: TGCGCCAGCAGCCAACCGCTTAAGTTGAACACTGAAGCTTTCTTT. As protein: CASSQPLKLNTEAFF. The chain joins TRBV4-1 to TRBJ1-1; D is unclear. This CDR3 comprises 15 residues. The ends were cut back, 2 bases at V and 0 bases at J, with 10 bases in the middle. Germline loops: CDR1 MGHRA, CDR2 YSYEKL.

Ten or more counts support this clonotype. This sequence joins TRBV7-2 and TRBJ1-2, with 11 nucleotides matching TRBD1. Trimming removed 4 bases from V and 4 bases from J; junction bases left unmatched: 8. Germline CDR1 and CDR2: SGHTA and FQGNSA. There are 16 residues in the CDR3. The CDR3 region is CASSYEPGQGGYGYTF. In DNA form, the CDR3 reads TGTGCCAGCAGCTACGAACCGGGACAGGGGGGCTATGGCTACACCTTC.

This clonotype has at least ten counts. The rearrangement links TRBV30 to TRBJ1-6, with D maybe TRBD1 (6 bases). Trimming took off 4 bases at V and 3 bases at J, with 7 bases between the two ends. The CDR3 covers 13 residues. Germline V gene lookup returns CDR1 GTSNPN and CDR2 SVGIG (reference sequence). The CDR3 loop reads CAWTGDYNSPLHF. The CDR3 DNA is TGTGCCTGGACAGGGGACTATAATTCACCCCTCCACTTT.

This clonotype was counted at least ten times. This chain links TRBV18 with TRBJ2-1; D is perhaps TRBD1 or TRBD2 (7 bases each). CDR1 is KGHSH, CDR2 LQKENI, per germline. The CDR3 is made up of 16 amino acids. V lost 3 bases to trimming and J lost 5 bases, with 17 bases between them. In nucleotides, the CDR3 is TGTGCCAGCTCACCCTGGGAGGGGGCGCGAAACAATGAGCAGTTCTTC. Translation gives CASSPWEGARNNEQFF.

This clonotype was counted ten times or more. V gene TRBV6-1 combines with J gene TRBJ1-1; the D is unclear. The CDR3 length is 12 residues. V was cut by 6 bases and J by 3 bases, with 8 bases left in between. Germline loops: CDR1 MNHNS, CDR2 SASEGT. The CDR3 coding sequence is TGTGCCAGCAGCAAGCGAGACACTGAAGCTTTCTTT. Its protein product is CASSKRDTEAFF.